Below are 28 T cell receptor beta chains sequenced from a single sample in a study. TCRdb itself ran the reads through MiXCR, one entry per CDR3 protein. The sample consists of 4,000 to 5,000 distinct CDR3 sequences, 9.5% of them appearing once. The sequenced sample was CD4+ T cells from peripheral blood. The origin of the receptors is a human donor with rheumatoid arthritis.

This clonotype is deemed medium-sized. The CDR3 spells CASSPGQVNTEAFF. In DNA, the CDR3 is TGTGCCAGTAGTCCCGGACAAGTGAACACTGAAGCTTTCTTT. The chain carries TRBV19 and TRBJ1-1, with D possibly being TRBD1 (5 bases). There are 14 residues in the CDR3. Germline lookup yields CDR1 LNHDA and CDR2 SQIVND (reference sequence). Trimming pared 5 bases from V and 0 bases from J, leaving 10 bases between.

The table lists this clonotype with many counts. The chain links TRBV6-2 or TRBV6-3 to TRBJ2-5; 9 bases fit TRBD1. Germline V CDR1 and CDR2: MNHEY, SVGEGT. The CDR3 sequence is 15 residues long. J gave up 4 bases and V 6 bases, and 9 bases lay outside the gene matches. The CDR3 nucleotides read TGTGCCAGCAGGCCGATCGGGACAGGGAGAGAGACCCAGTACTTC. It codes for CASRPIGTGRETQYF.

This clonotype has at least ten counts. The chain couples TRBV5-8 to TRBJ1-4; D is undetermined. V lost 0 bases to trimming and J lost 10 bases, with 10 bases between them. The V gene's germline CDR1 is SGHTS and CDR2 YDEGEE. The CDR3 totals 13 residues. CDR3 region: CASSLVQAGKLFF. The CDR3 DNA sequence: TGTGCCAGCAGCTTGGTTCAGGCGGGAAAACTGTTTTTT. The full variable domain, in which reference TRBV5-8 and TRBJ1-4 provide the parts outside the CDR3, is EAGVTQSPTHLIKTRGQQATLRCSPISGHTSVYWYQQALGLGLQFLLWYDEGEERNRGNFPPRFSGRQFPNYSSELNVNALELEDSALYLCASSLVQAGKLFFGSGTQLSVL.

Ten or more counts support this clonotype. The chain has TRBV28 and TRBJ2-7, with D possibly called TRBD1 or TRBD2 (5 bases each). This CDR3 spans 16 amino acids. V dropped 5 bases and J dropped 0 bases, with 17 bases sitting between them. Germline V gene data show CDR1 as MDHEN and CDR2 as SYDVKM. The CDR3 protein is CASSPPPGTASYEQYF. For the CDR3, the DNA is TGTGCCAGCAGTCCGCCCCCCGGGACGGCCTCCTACGAGCAGTACTTC. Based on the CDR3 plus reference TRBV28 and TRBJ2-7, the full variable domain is DVKVTQSSRYLVKRTGEKVFLECVQDMDHENMFWYRQDPGLGLRLIYFSYDVKMKEKGDIPEGYSVSREKKERFSLILESASTNQTSMYLCASSPPPGTASYEQYFGPGTRLTVT.

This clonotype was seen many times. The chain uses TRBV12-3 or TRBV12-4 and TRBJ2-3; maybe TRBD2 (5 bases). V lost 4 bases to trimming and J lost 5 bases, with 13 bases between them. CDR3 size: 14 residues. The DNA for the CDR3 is TGTGCCAGCAGTTCGACCCTCGGGGAAGATACGCAGTATTTT. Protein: CASSSTLGEDTQYF.

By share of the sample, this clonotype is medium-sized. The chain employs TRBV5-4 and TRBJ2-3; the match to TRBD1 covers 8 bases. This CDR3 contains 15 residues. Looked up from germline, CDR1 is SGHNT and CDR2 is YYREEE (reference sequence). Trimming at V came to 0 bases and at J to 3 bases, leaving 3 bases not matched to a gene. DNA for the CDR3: TGTGCCAGCAGCTTGGCGCAGGGGGCGACAGATACGCAGTATTTT. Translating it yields CASSLAQGATDTQYF.

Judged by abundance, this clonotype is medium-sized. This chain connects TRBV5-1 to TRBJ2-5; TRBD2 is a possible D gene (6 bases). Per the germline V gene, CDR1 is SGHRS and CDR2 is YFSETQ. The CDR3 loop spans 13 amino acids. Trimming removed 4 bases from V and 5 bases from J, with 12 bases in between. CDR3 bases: TGCGCCAGCAGCCCCGGTCGGGGGGAGACCCAGTACTTC. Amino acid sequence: CASSPGRGETQYF.

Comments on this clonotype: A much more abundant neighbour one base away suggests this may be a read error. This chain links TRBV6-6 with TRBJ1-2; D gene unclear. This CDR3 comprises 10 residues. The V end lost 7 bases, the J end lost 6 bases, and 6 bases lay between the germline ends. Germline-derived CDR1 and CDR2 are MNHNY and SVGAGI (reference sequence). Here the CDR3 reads CASNEDGYTF. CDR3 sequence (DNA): TGTGCCAGCAATGAGGATGGCTACACCTTC.

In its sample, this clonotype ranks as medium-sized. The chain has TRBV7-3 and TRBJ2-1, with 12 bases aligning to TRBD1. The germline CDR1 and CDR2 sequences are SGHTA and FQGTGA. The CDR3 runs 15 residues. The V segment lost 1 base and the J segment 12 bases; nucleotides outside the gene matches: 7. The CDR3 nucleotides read TGTGCCAGCAGCTTAATGGGACAGGGGGCCAGTGGGCAGTTCTTC. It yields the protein CASSLMGQGASGQFF.

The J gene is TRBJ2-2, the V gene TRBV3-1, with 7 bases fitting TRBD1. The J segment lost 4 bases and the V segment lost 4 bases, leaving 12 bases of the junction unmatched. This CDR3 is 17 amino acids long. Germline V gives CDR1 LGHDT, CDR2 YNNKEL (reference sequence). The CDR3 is CASSPQGTGQSTGELFF. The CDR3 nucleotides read TGTGCCAGCAGCCCCCAGGGGACGGGACAGTCCACCGGGGAGCTGTTTTTT.

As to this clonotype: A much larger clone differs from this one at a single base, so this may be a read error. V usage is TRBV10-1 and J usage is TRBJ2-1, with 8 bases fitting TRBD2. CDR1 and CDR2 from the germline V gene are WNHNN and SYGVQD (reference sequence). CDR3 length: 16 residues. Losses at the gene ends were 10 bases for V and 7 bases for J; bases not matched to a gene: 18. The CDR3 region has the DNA TGCGCCAACAGCGAAGGGACTAGTTTTTTCGGGAATGAGCAGTTCTTC. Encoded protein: CANSEGTSFFGNEQFF.

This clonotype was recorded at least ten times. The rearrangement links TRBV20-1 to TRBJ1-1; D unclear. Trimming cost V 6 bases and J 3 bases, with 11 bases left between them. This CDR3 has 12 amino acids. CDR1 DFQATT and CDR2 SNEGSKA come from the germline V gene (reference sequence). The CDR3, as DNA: TGCAGTGCCCCAAATATGTACACTGAAGCTTTCTTT. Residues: CSAPNMYTEAFF.

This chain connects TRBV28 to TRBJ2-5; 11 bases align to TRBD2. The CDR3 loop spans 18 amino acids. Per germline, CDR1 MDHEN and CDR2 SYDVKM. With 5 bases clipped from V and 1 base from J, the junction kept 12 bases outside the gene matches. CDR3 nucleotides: TGTGCCAGCAGTCCCGCCGGACTAGCGGGTATCCTCCAAGAGACCCAGTACTTC. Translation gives CASSPAGLAGILQETQYF.

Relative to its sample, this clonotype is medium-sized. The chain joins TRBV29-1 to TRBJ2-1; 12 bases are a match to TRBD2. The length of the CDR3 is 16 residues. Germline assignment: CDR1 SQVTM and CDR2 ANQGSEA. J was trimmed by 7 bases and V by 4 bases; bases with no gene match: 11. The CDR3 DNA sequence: TGCAGCGTTGGGGGGGCACTAGCGGGAGGACAGAATGAGCAGTTCTTC. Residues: CSVGGALAGGQNEQFF.

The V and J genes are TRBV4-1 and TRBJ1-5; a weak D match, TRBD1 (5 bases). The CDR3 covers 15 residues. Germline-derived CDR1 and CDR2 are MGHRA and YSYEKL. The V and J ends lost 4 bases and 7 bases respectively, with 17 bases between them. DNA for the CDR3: TGCGCCAGCAGCCCGCTCGAGGGGCAGAGGCAGCCCCAGCATTTT. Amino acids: CASSPLEGQRQPQHF.

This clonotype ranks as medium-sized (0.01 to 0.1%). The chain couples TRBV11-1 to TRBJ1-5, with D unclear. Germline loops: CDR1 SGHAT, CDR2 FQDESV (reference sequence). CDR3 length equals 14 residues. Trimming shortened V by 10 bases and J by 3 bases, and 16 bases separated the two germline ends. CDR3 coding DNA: TGTGCCAACGACCTACAGAAAATCAATCAGCCCCAGCATTTT. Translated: CANDLQKINQPQHF.

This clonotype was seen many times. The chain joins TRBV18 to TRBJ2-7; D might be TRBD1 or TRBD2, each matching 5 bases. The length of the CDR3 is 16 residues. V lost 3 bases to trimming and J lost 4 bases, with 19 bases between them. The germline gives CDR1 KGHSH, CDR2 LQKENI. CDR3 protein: CASSPPGTGPGYEQYF. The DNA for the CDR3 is TGTGCCAGCTCACCTCCCGGGACGGGACCCGGGTACGAGCAGTACTTC.

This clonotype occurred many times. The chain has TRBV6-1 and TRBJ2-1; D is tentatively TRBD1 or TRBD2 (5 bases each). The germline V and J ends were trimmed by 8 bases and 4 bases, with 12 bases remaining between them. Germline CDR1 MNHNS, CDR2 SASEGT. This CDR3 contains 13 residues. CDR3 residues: CASRGDWYNEQFF. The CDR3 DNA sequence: TGTGCCAGCCGAGGGGATTGGTACAATGAGCAGTTCTTC.

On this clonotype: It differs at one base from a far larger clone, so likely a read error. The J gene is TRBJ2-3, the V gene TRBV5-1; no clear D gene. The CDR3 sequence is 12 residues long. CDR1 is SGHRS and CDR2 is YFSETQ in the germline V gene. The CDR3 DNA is TGTACCAGCAGCTTGGACACAGATACGCAGTATTTT. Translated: CTSSLDTDTQYF.

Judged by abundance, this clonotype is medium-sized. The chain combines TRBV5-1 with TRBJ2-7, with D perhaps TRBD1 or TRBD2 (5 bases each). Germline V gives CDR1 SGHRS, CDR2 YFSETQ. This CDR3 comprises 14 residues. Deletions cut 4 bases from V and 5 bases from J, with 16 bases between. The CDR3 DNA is TGCGCCAGCAGCCCGAGAGGGACCGGTGACGAGCAGTACTTC. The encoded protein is CASSPRGTGDEQYF.

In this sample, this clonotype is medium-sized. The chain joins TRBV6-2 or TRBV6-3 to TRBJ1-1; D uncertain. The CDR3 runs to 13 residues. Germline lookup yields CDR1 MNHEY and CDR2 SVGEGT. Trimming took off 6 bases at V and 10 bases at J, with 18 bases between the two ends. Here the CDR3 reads CASRPLGPFPAFF. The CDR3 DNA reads TGTGCCAGCAGGCCCTTAGGGCCGTTCCCAGCTTTCTTT.

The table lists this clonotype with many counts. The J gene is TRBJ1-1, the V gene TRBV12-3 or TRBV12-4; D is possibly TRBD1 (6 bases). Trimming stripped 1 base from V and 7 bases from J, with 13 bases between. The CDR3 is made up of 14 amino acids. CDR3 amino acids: CASSLDRAKHEAFF. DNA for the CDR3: TGTGCCAGCAGTTTAGACAGGGCGAAACATGAAGCTTTCTTT.

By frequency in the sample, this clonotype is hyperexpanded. In DNA, the CDR3 is TGCAGTGCCCGGTTCGACAGGGGGCCAGACACCATATATTTT. Translated, it gives CSARFDRGPDTIYF. This sequence joins TRBV20-1 and TRBJ1-3; 10 bases line up with TRBD1. Germline V CDR1 and CDR2: DFQATT, SNEGSKA (reference sequence). This CDR3 region has 14 residues. V shed 6 bases and J 8 bases; nucleotides not matched to a gene: 10.

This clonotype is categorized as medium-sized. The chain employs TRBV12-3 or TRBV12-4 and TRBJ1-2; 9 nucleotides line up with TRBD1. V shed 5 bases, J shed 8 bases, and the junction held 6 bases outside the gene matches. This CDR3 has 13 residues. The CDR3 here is CASSTQGARGYTF. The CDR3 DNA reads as TGTGCCAGCAGTACACAGGGGGCGAGGGGCTACACCTTC.

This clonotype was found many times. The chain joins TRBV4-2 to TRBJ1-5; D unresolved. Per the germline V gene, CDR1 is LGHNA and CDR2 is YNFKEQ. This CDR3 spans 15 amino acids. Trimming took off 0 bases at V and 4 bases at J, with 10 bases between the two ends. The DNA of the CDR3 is TGTGCCAGCAGCCAAGATGGGTGGGGAAATCAGCCCCAGCATTTT. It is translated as CASSQDGWGNQPQHF.

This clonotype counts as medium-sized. The chain's CDR3 is CASSMPQNTEAFF. DNA for the CDR3: TGTGCCAGTAGTATGCCGCAAAACACTGAAGCTTTCTTT. The chain employs TRBV19 and TRBJ1-1, with D unclear. Germline V gene lookup returns CDR1 LNHDA and CDR2 SQIVND (reference sequence). The CDR3 runs to 13 residues. Trimming pared 3 bases from V and 2 bases from J, leaving 7 bases between.

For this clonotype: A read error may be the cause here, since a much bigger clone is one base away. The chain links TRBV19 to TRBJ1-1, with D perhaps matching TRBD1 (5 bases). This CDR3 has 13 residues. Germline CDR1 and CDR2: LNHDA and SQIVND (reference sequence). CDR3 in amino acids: CASSTQQATQAIF. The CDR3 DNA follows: TGTGCCAGTAGTACCCAACAGGCGACCCAAGCTATCTTT.

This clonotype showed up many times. CDR3 DNA sequence: TGCAGCGTTGTGTTGGGCAACGAGCAGTACTTC. The encoded protein is CSVVLGNEQYF. This chain uses TRBV29-1 with TRBJ2-7, with D unresolved. Trimming cost V 4 bases and J 5 bases, with 9 bases left between them. The CDR3 totals 11 residues. Per the germline V gene, CDR1 is SQVTM and CDR2 is ANQGSEA.